This T cell receptor beta chain originates from a study of cytomegalovirus exposure and HLA in healthy donors. Study information: Unique TCRs from HLA-typed donors, around 93 million of them, were held in an early data release.

Germline V gene lookup returns CDR1 SGHRS and CDR2 YFSETQ. V gave up 2 bases and J gave up 4 bases; unmatched junction bases: 4. CDR3 length: 14 amino acids. The study, taken as a whole, reports: There were around 160 TCR beta chains listed as cytomegalovirus-associated.

A remark on this clone: The antigen is not known.

Primers for the PCR totalled 60 Vbeta and 13 Jbeta. Methods used by the authors: As a later analysis found, there were 80 million or so unique TCR beta chains, of which roughly 11 million were shared. Sequencing was performed with immunoSEQ multiplex PCR; in TCRdb, only in-frame clones are kept and a portion is missing. The DNA gave D and trimming, while V, J and clone size come from that table. The sample holds some 180,000 clones, roughly 81% seen once. The specimen sequenced was PBMCs. This receptor was obtained from a man in his thirties or forties in good health and CMV-seropositive. V is TRBV5-1 and J is TRBJ2-3; TRBD1 matches at 7 bases. As DNA, the CDR3 is TGCGCCAGCAGCTTCAGGCAGGGGGCAGATACGCAGTATTTT. This sequence encodes CASSFRQGADTQYF.